A selection of T cell receptor beta chains follows, all from one sample in a study of a mutant IDH1 vaccine in newly diagnosed glioma. These receptors' antigens are unknown. Measured with immunoSEQ multiplex PCR; TCRdb has only the in-frame clones, and not every one. The table lists approximately 40,000 clones, 80% to 85% of them singletons. The specimen comprised PBMCs, sampled from a glioma patient whose treatment included an IDH1 peptide vaccine. The receptors here all came from a man in his forties with glioma. CDR3s include the opening cysteine and the closing phenylalanine or tryptophan. Each record gives: V gene, D gene, J gene, clone size, CDR3 protein, CDR3 DNA. A D gene is named only where the DNA matches it firmly. Clone size is shown for a subset of rows, as once, few, many or a class of expanded clone.

TRBV27	-	TRBJ2-7	-	CASSFRNSPYEQYF	TGTGCCAGCAGTTTCAGGAACTCACCCTACGAGCAGTACTTC
TRBV9	TRBD2	TRBJ2-1	-	CASSGPGRLAGLNEQFF	TGTGCCAGCAGCGGCCCAGGTAGACTAGCGGGCCTCAATGAGCAGTTCTTC
TRBV27	-	TRBJ2-7	-	CASSLRQGTYEQYF	TGTGCCAGCAGTTTACGGCAGGGAACCTACGAGCAGTACTTC
TRBV18	-	TRBJ2-7	-	CASSPGRPDTYEQYF	TGTGCCAGCTCACCGGGACGGCCAGATACCTACGAGCAGTACTTC
TRBV18	-	TRBJ2-5	-	CASSPPFGDSAFQTQYF	TGTGCCAGCTCACCACCCTTTGGGGACTCGGCCTTCCAGACCCAGTACTTC
TRBV7-3	TRBD2	TRBJ2-2	-	CASSLTHRGGTNTGELFF	TGTGCCAGCAGCTTAACCCACCGGGGGGGGACGAACACCGGGGAGCTGTTTTTT
TRBV2	TRBD2	TRBJ2-2	-	CASRTSWIGELFF	TGTGCCAGCAGGACTAGCTGGATCGGGGAGCTGTTTTTT
TRBV29-1	TRBD1	TRBJ2-7	-	CSVSTGGDEQYF	TGCAGCGTTTCGACAGGGGGCGACGAGCAGTACTTC
TRBV18	-	TRBJ1-1	-	CASSPSEGTEAFF	TGTGCCAGCTCACCTTCGGAAGGCACTGAAGCTTTCTTT
TRBV7-9	-	TRBJ2-6	-	CASSPQGWSGANVLTF	TGTGCCAGCAGCCCCCAGGGATGGTCTGGGGCCAACGTCCTGACTTTC
TRBV18	TRBD1	TRBJ2-2	-	CASSPRTGRTGELFF	TGTGCCAGCTCACCTCGGACAGGGAGGACCGGGGAGCTGTTTTTT
TRBV19	-	TRBJ2-3	-	CASSIGSAYTDTQYF	TGTGCCAGTAGTATAGGTTCGGCCTACACAGATACGCAGTATTTT
TRBV15	TRBD1	TRBJ2-6	-	CATQGAGANVLTF	TGTGCCACCCAGGGGGCTGGGGCCAACGTCCTGACTTTC
TRBV6-1	-	TRBJ2-7	-	CASSVQLRVRGGSEQYF	TGTGCCAGCAGTGTGCAACTCCGGGTCAGGGGGGGAAGTGAGCAGTACTTC
TRBV6-1	-	TRBJ2-6	-	CASSERGLTGANVLTF	TGTGCCAGCAGTGAGAGGGGGTTAACCGGGGCCAACGTCCTGACTTTC
TRBV6-4	-	TRBJ2-3	-	CASSRDFTDTQYF	TGTGCCAGCAGTCGGGACTTTACAGATACGCAGTATTTT
TRBV19	-	TRBJ1-4	-	CASSLSTGALRGEKLFF	TGTGCCAGTAGTCTGAGTACAGGCGCTCTTCGGGGTGAAAAACTGTTTTTT
TRBV29-1	TRBD1	TRBJ2-7	-	CSVFTGGLSYEQYF	TGCAGCGTTTTCACAGGGGGCTTGTCCTACGAGCAGTACTTC
TRBV18	-	TRBJ1-2	-	CASSPGQNYGYTF	TGTGCCAGCTCACCAGGACAGAACTATGGCTACACCTTC
TRBV5-1	TRBD2	TRBJ2-3	-	CASSSGLAVTDTQYF	TGCGCCAGCAGCTCGGGACTAGCGGTCACAGATACGCAGTATTTT
TRBV5-1	-	TRBJ1-5	once	CASSPQGLSNQPQHF	TGCGCCAGCAGTCCTCAGGGGTTGAGCAATCAGCCCCAGCATTTT
TRBV6-6	-	TRBJ1-1	-	CASSPQVGGEAFF	TGTGCCAGCAGTCCCCAGGTTGGGGGCGAAGCTTTCTTT
TRBV9	TRBD2	TRBJ2-2	-	CASSGLAINTGELFF	TGTGCCAGCAGCGGACTAGCGATCAACACCGGGGAGCTGTTTTTT
TRBV6-1	TRBD2	TRBJ2-3	-	CAIRTSGTDTQYF	TGTGCCATTAGGACTAGCGGCACAGATACGCAGTATTTT